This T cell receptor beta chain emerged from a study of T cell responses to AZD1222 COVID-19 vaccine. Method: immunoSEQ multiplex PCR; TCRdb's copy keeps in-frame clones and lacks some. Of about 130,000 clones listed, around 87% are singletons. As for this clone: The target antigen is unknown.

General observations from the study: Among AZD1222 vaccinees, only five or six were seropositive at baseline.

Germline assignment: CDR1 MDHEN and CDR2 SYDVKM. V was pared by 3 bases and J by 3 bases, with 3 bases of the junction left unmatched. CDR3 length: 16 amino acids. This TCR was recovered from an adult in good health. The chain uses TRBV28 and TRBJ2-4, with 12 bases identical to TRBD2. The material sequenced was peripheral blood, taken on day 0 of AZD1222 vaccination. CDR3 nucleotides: TGTGCCAGCAGTTTCCTAGCGGGGGGGGTCAAAAACATTCAGTACTTC. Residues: CASSFLAGGVKNIQYF.